This T cell receptor (beta chain) was recorded in a study of blood T cell repertoires in COVID-19. Overall study: Collection of acute and convalescent COVID-19 samples took place in the United States, Italy and Spain. Nucleic acid was either cDNA or gDNA, and it came from T cells, B-cell-depleted T cells, or PBMCs.

Trimming took 2 bases from V and 12 from J, leaving 10 bases between them. Germline CDR1 is MNHEY and CDR2 is SVGEGT. CDR3 length: 12 amino acids. This clone was observed at least ten times. As handled by the study authors: Nucleated cell counts were estimated from reference gene primer amplification. Method: immunoSEQ multiplex PCR; TCRdb's copy keeps in-frame clones and lacks some. Clone size and V and J calls were adopted from that table, with D and trimming inferred from the DNA. The table has roughly 80,000 clones, 81% seen once; the top ten hold 44%. The V gene is TRBV6-2 or TRBV6-3, the J gene TRBJ1-4; no reliable D call. Sequencing input: peripheral blood. The clonotype comes from an older man with acute or convalescent COVID-19. The CDR3 DNA sequence: TGTGCCAGCAGTTACCCTACGACACAACTGTTTTTT. This codes for CASSYPTTQLFF.